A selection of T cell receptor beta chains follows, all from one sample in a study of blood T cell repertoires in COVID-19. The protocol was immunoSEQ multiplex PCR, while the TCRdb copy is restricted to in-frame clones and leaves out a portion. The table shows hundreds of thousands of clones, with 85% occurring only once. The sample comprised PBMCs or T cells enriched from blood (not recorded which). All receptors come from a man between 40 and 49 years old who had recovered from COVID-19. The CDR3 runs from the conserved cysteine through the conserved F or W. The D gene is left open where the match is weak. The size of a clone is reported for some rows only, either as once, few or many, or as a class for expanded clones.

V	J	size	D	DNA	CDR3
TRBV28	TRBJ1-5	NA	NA	TGTGCCAGCAGTTCCTACAGGGAAGGACAGCCCCAGCATTTT	CASSSYREGQPQHF
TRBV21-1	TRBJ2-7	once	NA	TGTGCCAGCAGCAAAGGGAGGTACCCCCGGACAGGTTTAAACTCCTACGAGCAGTACTTC	CASSKGRYPRTGLNSYEQYF
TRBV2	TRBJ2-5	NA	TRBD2	TGTGCCAGCAGTGATGGGGTAGCGGGAACAGAGACCCAGTACTTC	CASSDGVAGTETQYF
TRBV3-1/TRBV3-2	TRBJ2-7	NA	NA	TGTGCCAGCAGCCGCAGCCCACTAGCACGTCTCTACGAGCAGTACTTC	CASSRSPLARLYEQYF
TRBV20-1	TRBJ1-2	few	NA	TGCAGTGCCAGTTTACAGGGTGGTTATGGCTACACCTTC	CSASLQGGYGYTF
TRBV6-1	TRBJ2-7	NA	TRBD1	TGTGCCAGCAGTGAATGGGGAACAGGGGGAGTCTACGAGCAGTACTTC	CASSEWGTGGVYEQYF
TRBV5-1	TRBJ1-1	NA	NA	TGCGCCAGCACCCTGGGTAGGGGTGAAGCTTTCTTT	CASTLGRGEAFF
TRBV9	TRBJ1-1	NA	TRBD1	TGTGCCAGCAGCCCCGAATGGACAGGGGCTAACACTGAAGCTTTCTTT	CASSPEWTGANTEAFF
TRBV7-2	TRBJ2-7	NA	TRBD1	TGTGCCAGCAGCTACGGACAGGCCTACGAGCAGTACTTC	CASSYGQAYEQYF
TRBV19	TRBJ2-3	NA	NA	TGTGCCAGTAGTATATGGGCAGAGACAGATACGCAGTATTTT	CASSIWAETDTQYF
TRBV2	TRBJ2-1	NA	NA	TGTGCCAGCAGTGAAGGCGAGGCGGTCTACAATGAGCAGTTCTTC	CASSEGEAVYNEQFF
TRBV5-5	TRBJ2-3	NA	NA	TGTGCCAGCAGCTTTCAGACAGGCGGCACAGATACGCAGTATTTT	CASSFQTGGTDTQYF
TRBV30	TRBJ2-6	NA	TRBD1	TGTGCCTGGAGTAGCTTGGGGGGACAGGGAGACTCTGGGGCCAACGTCCTGACTTTC	CAWSSLGGQGDSGANVLTF
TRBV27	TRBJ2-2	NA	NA	TGTGCCAGCAGTTTACAGATTAATACCGGGGAGCTGTTTTTT	CASSLQINTGELFF
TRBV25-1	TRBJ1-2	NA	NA	TGTGCCAGCAGGCTCCTCCTCCTGATGGGGCACTATGGCTACACCTTC	CASRLLLLMGHYGYTF
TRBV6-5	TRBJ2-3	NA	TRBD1	TGTGCCAGCAGGCAGGGGGCTAGCACAGATACGCAGTATTTT	CASRQGASTDTQYF
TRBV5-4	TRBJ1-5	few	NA	TGTGCCAGCAGCCGACAGAATAGCAATCAGCCCCAGCATTTT	CASSRQNSNQPQHF
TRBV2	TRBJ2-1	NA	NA	TGTGCCAGCAGTACTATGAATGAGCAGTTCTTC	CASSTMNEQFF
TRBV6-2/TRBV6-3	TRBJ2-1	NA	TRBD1	TGTGCCAGCAGTTACCCTTTGGGACAGGGGGTTCCAAGCTCCTACAATGAGCAGTTCTTC	CASSYPLGQGVPSSYNEQFF
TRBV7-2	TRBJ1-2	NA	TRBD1	TGTGCCAGCAGCTCTACACAGGGGGCCTATGGCTACACCTTC	CASSSTQGAYGYTF
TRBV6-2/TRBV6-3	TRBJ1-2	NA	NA	TGTGCCAGCAGTTCGACGGGGTACTATGGCTACACCTTC	CASSSTGYYGYTF
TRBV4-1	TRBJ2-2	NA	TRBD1	TGCGCCAGCAGCCTCCAGACAGGGTCGAACACCGGGGAGCTGTTTTTT	CASSLQTGSNTGELFF
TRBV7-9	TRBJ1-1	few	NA	TGTGCCAGCAGCCCAGGTGGGTCCAACACTGAAGCTTTCTTT	CASSPGGSNTEAFF
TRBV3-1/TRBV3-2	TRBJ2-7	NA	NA	TGTGCCAGCAGCCAAGTATCCTACGAGCAGTACTTC	CASSQVSYEQYF
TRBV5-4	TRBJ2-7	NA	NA	TGTGCCAGCAGCATCGGGACAAGACTCTACGAGCAGTACTTC	CASSIGTRLYEQYF
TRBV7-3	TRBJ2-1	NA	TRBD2	TGTGCCAGCAGTCGCGGGGGATCCTACAATGAGCAGTTCTTC	CASSRGGSYNEQFF
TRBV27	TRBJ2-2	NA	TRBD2	TGTGCCAGCAGTTCGATCTGGACTAGCGGTTACACCGGGGAGCTGTTTTTT	CASSSIWTSGYTGELFF
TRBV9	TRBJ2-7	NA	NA	TGTGCCAGCAGCGCAGGACAGACTGCGAGCTACGAGCAGTACTTC	CASSAGQTASYEQYF
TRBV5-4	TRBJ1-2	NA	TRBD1	TGTGCCAGCAGCTTAGGGACAGGGGGCGGGGACTATGGCTACACCTTC	CASSLGTGGGDYGYTF
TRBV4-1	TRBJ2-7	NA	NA	TGCGCCAGCAGCCAAGGGTGGGAGACCGGGTACGAGCAGTACTTC	CASSQGWETGYEQYF
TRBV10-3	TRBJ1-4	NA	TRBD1	TGTGCCACCGCGGACAGGTCAACTAATGAAAAACTGTTTTTT	CATADRSTNEKLFF
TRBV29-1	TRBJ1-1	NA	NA	TGCAGCGTTTCGGGGATTGAAGCTTTCTTT	CSVSGIEAFF
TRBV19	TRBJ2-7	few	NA	TGTGCCAGTCACCAGACAGGACGCTCCTACGAGCAGTACTTC	CASHQTGRSYEQYF
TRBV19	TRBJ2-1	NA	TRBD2	TGTGCCAGTAGCAAGGGGGCGGGAGGGAACTACAATGAGCAGTTCTTC	CASSKGAGGNYNEQFF
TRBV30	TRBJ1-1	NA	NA	TGTGCCTGCAAACAGGGCTTGAACACTGAAGCTTTCTTT	CACKQGLNTEAFF
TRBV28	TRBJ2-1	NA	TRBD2	TGTGCCGCCCGGGGGGGAAATGAGCAGTTCTTC	CAARGGNEQFF
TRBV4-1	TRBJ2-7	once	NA	TGCGCCAGCAGCCAAGCCCACCGACAGGGACTCATCTCCTACGAGCAGTACTTC	CASSQAHRQGLISYEQYF
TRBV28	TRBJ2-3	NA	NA	TGTGCCAGCAGTCCCTGGACATCCCTTCGGACAGATACGCAGTATTTT	CASSPWTSLRTDTQYF
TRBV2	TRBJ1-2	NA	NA	TGTGCCAGCACCCCAGACTATGGCTACACCTTC	CASTPDYGYTF
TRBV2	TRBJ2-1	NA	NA	TGTGCCAGCAGTGAACTAGCTAGCTCCTACAATGAGCAGTTCTTC	CASSELASSYNEQFF